Listed below are T cell receptor beta chains from one sample, sequenced in a study of OX40 agonist ivuxolimab in advanced cancers. Repertoires were generated with immunoSEQ multiplex PCR, while TCRdb's copy carries only in-frame clones and drops some. The sample comprises 86,000 or so clones, almost 95% of which are singletons, and 2.5% to 3% rests with the top ten. The sample was CD4+ or CD8+ T cells sorted from blood, taken in a trial of the OX40 agonist ivuxolimab. The receptors were gathered from an adult with an advanced solid tumor such as melanoma, head and neck, liver or kidney cancer. Each CDR3 is given with its conserved first and last residue. Each record gives: clone size, V gene, J gene, D gene, CDR3 protein, CDR3 DNA. The D gene is left open where the match is weak. Some rows have no size entry. The others give once, few or many, or a class for an expanded clone.

-,TRBV7-2,TRBJ2-1,TRBD2,CASSPGLAANEQFF,TGTGCCAGCAGTCCTGGGCTAGCGGCCAATGAGCAGTTCTTC
once,TRBV6-5,TRBJ2-7,TRBD2,CASSYPGGSGSYEQYF,TGTGCCAGCAGTTACCCTGGGGGTAGCGGGAGCTACGAGCAGTACTTC
-,TRBV1,TRBJ1-1,-,CTSIHREEGTEAFF,TGCACCAGCATTCACAGGGAAGAGGGCACTGAAGCTTTCTTT
-,TRBV2,TRBJ1-3,-,CASRRDKLSGNTIYF,TGTGCCAGCAGGCGTGACAAACTCAGCGGAAACACCATATATTTT
-,TRBV4-2,TRBJ1-3,-,CASSQEWGITLSGNTIYF,TGTGCCAGCAGCCAAGAATGGGGGATAACCCTCTCTGGAAACACCATATATTTT
-,TRBV4-1,TRBJ1-3,-,CASSPAPAEDTIYF,TGCGCCAGCAGCCCCGCCCCCGCAGAAGACACCATATATTTT
once,TRBV7-2,TRBJ2-7,-,CASSVGGLPYEQYF,TGTGCCAGCAGTGTAGGGGGGCTCCCCTACGAGCAGTACTTC
-,TRBV28,TRBJ2-2,-,CASSPQSTGELFF,TGTGCCAGCAGTCCCCAGAGCACCGGGGAGCTGTTTTTT
-,TRBV7-7,TRBJ1-6,TRBD1,CASSPGTGGSPLHF,TGTGCTAGCAGCCCAGGGACAGGGGGTTCACCCCTCCACTTT
-,TRBV30,TRBJ2-5,-,CAWTVGAGQYF,TGTGCCTGGACTGTGGGGGCCGGCCAGTACTTC
few,TRBV6-6,TRBJ1-1,TRBD1,CASSLGQGLYQAFF,TGTGCCAGCAGCTTGGGACAGGGCCTATATCAGGCTTTCTTT
-,TRBV15,TRBJ2-7,-,CATSRGHTLTYEQYF,TGTGCCACCAGCAGGGGACACACGCTAACCTACGAGCAGTACTTC
once,TRBV27,TRBJ2-2,-,CASMIWDTGELFF,TGTGCCAGCATGATCTGGGACACCGGGGAGCTGTTTTTT
-,TRBV7-7,TRBJ1-5,-,CASSLRAVRDQPQHF,TGTGCTAGCAGCTTACGGGCAGTGAGGGATCAGCCCCAGCATTTT
-,TRBV5-1,TRBJ2-5,-,CASSLGAWRETQYF,TGCGCCAGCAGCTTGGGGGCGTGGAGGGAGACCCAGTACTTC
-,TRBV6-5,TRBJ1-1,-,CASSQGRTEAFF,TGTGCCAGCTCACAGGGTAGGACTGAAGCTTTCTTT
-,TRBV28,TRBJ1-4,-,CASSLPGGGEKLFF,TGTGCCAGCAGCCTCCCGGGGGGTGGAGAAAAACTGTTTTTT
-,TRBV7-2,TRBJ2-1,TRBD2,CASTGDYSYNEQFF,TGTGCCAGCACCGGGGACTACTCCTACAATGAGCAGTTCTTC
-,TRBV12-2,TRBJ1-1,-,CASRLPQRDYRTPLFEAFF,TGTGCAAGTCGCTTACCGCAACGTGACTACAGGACCCCACTCTTTGAAGCTTTCTTT
-,TRBV4-2,TRBJ2-7,TRBD2,CASSVSGSFVEQYF,TGTGCCAGCAGCGTTAGCGGGAGTTTCGTCGAGCAGTACTTC
-,TRBV19,TRBJ1-4,-,CASTTTSGEKLFF,TGTGCCAGTACCACCACTTCGGGTGAAAAACTGTTTTTT
-,TRBV28,TRBJ1-1,TRBD1,CASSQLTGDGAEAFF,TGTGCCAGCAGTCAACTCACAGGGGACGGGGCTGAAGCTTTCTTT
-,TRBV5-1,TRBJ2-5,TRBD2,CASSLGSLFTLAGAGETQYF,TGCGCCAGCAGCTTGGGTTCCCTCTTTACACTAGCGGGGGCCGGAGAGACCCAGTACTTC
-,TRBV11-2,TRBJ2-7,TRBD1,CASSLLDRESYEQYF,TGTGCCAGCAGCTTATTAGACAGGGAGTCGTACGAGCAGTACTTC
-,TRBV21-1,TRBJ2-2,-,CASSKLRTSGVGGELFF,TGTGCCAGCAGCAAACTACGGACTAGCGGGGTCGGCGGGGAGCTGTTTTTT
-,TRBV6-6,TRBJ1-5,-,CASSQVPSNQPQHF,TGTGCCAGCAGTCAGGTGCCTAGCAATCAGCCCCAGCATTTT
-,TRBV7-2,TRBJ2-3,-,CASSPGTSITQYF,TGTGCCAGCAGCCCCGGGACGTCCATTACGCAGTATTTT
-,TRBV6-6,TRBJ1-3,-,CASTPSLAGNTIYF,TGTGCCAGCACCCCCAGCTTAGCTGGAAACACCATATATTTT
-,TRBV15,TRBJ2-5,-,CATSRLAPWETQYF,TGTGCCACCAGCAGGTTGGCTCCTTGGGAGACCCAGTACTTC
once,TRBV29-1,TRBJ2-3,TRBD2,CSVPSRGRGGGTDTQYF,TGCAGCGTCCCCTCGAGAGGTAGGGGAGGGGGCACAGATACGCAGTATTTT
-,TRBV18,TRBJ2-1,TRBD1,CASSPRDRGPGSEQFF,TGTGCCAGCTCACCCAGAGACAGGGGGCCCGGATCGGAGCAGTTCTTC
-,TRBV4-2,TRBJ2-3,-,CASSQGGADLSTDTQYF,TGTGCCAGCAGCCAAGGAGGAGCGGACCTTAGCACAGATACGCAGTATTTT
-,TRBV28,TRBJ2-7,-,CASISDSYSYEQYF,TGTGCCAGCATCTCCGACAGCTACTCCTACGAGCAGTACTTC
-,TRBV10-3,TRBJ1-5,-,CAISESRQPQHF,TGTGCCATCAGTGAGTCGCGCCAGCCCCAGCATTTT
-,TRBV29-1,TRBJ2-1,TRBD1,CSAPRDSYNEQFF,TGCAGCGCTCCACGGGACAGCTACAATGAGCAGTTCTTC
-,TRBV7-8,TRBJ2-1,-,CASSLGKDHYNEQFF,TGTGCCAGCAGCTTGGGGAAGGACCACTACAATGAGCAGTTCTTC
-,TRBV29-1,TRBJ2-7,-,CSVGHSYEQYF,TGCAGCGTGGGACATTCCTACGAGCAGTACTTC
-,TRBV2,TRBJ1-5,-,CASSDGATMGQPQHF,TGTGCCAGCAGTGATGGCGCAACAATGGGTCAGCCCCAGCATTTT
-,TRBV7-7,TRBJ1-1,-,CASSSRAKDTEAFF,TGTGCTAGCAGCTCCCGGGCCAAGGACACTGAAGCTTTCTTT
-,TRBV6-5,TRBJ1-1,-,CASSSASRSTEAFF,TGTGCCAGCAGCAGTGCGTCAAGGAGCACTGAAGCTTTCTTT
-,TRBV5-1,TRBJ1-1,TRBD1,CASSLGRGRLNTEAFF,TGCGCCAGCAGCTTGGGGAGGGGGCGGCTGAACACTGAAGCTTTCTTT
-,TRBV18,TRBJ1-1,-,CASSLYEGNTEAFF,TGTGCCAGCTCACTGTATGAGGGGAACACTGAAGCTTTCTTT
few,TRBV5-1,TRBJ2-5,TRBD2,CASSLGSSGEETQYF,TGCGCCAGCAGCTTGGGCTCAAGCGGGGAAGAGACCCAGTACTTC
-,TRBV28,TRBJ1-2,-,CASSLDRGVDYGYTF,TGTGCCAGCAGTTTAGATCGGGGAGTTGACTATGGCTACACCTTC
-,TRBV5-4,TRBJ1-2,-,CASTPDSANYGYTF,TGTGCCAGCACCCCGGACTCCGCTAACTATGGCTACACCTTC